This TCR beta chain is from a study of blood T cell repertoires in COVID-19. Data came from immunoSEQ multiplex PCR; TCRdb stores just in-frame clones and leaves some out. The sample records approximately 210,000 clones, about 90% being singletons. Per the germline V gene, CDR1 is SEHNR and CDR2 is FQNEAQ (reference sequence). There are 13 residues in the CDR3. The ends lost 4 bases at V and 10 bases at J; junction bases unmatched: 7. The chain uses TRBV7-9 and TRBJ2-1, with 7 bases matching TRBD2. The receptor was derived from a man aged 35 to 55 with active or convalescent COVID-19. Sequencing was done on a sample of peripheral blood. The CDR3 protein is CASSWSGEWEQFF. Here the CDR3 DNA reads TGTGCCAGCAGCTGGAGCGGGGAATGGGAGCAGTTCTTC.